What follows is one T cell receptor beta chain and its context. Its antigen remains unknown. Sample-barcoded 5' priming and a J-beta primer mix drove a second PCR of 7 to 11 cycles. MiXCR, applied by TCRdb to the 5' RACE reads, yields one record per CDR3 protein. The table records about 770,000 distinct CDR3 sequences, approximately 48% of them present only once. This specimen comes from a study of blood T cells in healthy people across ages. About the research overall: The capture of about one barcoded beta molecule per two T cells was achieved by template switching.

V lost 6 bases and J lost 0, with 18 bases in between. This CDR3 is 17 amino acids long. Germline V CDR1 and CDR2: MNHNY, SVGAGI (reference sequence). Study-level points and caveats: It was found that TCR beta diversity correlated strongly with the percentage of naive T cells.

Peripheral blood from each donor was collected in a volume of 9.5 to 10 milliliters. The specimen was blood. The V and J genes are TRBV6-6 and TRBJ1-5, with D hard to call. This sequence was found in a man in his fifties or sixties in good health. The CDR3 spells CASSKGAGETSNQPQHF. The CDR3 DNA reads as TGTGCCAGCAGCAAAGGAGCAGGAGAGACTAGCAATCAGCCCCAGCATTTT.